This T cell receptor beta chain emerged from a study of blood T cells in healthy people across ages. This clonotype was counted many times. Germline CDR1 reads SGHRS; CDR2 reads YFSETQ. The CDR3 is made up of 13 amino acids. Trimming shortened V by 0 bases and J by 4 bases, and 5 bases separated the two germline ends. PCR was performed a second time for roughly 7 to 11 cycles using a sample-barcoded 5' primer and a J-beta primer mix. TCRdb passed the 5' RACE reads through MiXCR, listing each CDR3 protein once. The table records 630,000 or so distinct CDR3 sequences, approximately 30% of them present only once.

The V gene is TRBV5-1, the J gene TRBJ2-1; D ambiguous. The receptor was isolated from a woman of 80 years or more in good health. The sequenced sample consisted of blood. This CDR3 reads CASSLVEYNEQFF. The CDR3 DNA follows: TGCGCCAGCAGCTTGGTGGAATACAATGAGCAGTTCTTC.